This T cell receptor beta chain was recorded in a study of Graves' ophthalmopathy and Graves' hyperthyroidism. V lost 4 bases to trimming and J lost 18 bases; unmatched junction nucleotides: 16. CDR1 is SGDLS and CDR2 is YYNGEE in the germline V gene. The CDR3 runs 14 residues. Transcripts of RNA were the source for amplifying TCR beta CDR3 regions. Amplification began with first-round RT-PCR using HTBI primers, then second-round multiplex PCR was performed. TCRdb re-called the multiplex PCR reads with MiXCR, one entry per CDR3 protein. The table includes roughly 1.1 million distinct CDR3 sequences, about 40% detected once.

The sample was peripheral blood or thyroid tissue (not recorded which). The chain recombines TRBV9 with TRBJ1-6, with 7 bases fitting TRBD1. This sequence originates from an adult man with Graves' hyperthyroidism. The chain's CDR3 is CASSRETGSSPAHF. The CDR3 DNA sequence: TGTGCCAGCAGCCGCGAGACAGGGTCTTCACCCGCCCACTTT.